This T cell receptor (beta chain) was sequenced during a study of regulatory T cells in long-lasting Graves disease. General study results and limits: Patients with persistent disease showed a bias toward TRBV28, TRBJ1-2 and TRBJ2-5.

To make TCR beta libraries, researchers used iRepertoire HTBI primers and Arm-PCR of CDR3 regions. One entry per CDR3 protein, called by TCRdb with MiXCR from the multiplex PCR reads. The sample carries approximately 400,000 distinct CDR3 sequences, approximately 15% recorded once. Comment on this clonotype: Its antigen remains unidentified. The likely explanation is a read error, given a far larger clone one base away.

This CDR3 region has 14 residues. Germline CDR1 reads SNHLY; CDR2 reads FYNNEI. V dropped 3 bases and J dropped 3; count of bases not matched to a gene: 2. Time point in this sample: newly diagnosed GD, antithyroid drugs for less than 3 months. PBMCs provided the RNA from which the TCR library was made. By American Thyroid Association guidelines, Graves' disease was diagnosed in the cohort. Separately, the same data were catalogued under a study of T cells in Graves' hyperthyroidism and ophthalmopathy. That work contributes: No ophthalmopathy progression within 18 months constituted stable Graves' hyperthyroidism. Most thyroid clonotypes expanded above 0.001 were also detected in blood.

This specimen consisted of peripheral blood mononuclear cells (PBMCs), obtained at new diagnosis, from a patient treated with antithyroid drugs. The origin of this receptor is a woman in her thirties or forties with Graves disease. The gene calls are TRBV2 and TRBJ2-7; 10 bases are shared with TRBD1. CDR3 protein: CASSERTGGYEQYF. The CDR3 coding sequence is TGTGCCAGCAGTGAGAGGACAGGGGGCTACGAGCAGTACTTC.